This is a list of T cell receptor beta chains from one sample in a study of early T cells in non-severe SARS-CoV-2 infection. MiXCR, run by TCRdb on the 5' RACE reads, gives a single entry per CDR3 protein. Of nearly 90,000 distinct CDR3 sequences in the sample, about 15% were seen once. Input material: whole blood. All receptors derive from an adult who was a healthcare worker with PCR-confirmed SARS-CoV-2 infection or an uninfected control (not recorded which). CDR3s include the opening cysteine and the closing phenylalanine or tryptophan. D genes are given only for firm matches. Clone size is shown for a subset of rows, as once, few, many or a class of expanded clone.

-	-	TRBV6-5	15	TRBJ1-1	CASSLSRGPRTEAFF	TGTGCCAGCAGTTTATCCCGGGGCCCAAGGACTGAAGCTTTCTTT
-	-	TRBV6-5	14	TRBJ1-2	CASSYRNTNYGYTF	TGTGCCAGCAGTTACAGGAACACTAACTATGGCTACACCTTC
few	-	TRBV5-6	15	TRBJ1-4	CASSAGGQGWEKLFF	TGTGCCAGCAGCGCTGGAGGGCAGGGATGGGAAAAACTGTTTTTT
-	TRBD1	TRBV28	13	TRBJ2-7	CASRPTGVYEQYF	TGTGCCAGCAGACCGACAGGGGTCTACGAGCAGTACTTC
few	TRBD2	TRBV29-1	12	TRBJ2-1	CSAIAGADEQFF	TGCAGCGCTATAGCGGGAGCCGATGAGCAGTTCTTC
few	TRBD2	TRBV5-1	12	TRBJ2-7	CASRSGGGEQYF	TGCGCCAGCAGATCCGGGGGGGGCGAGCAGTACTTC
few	TRBD1	TRBV9	15	TRBJ1-2	CASSVEGQGFYGYTF	TGTGCCAGCAGCGTAGAAGGACAGGGGTTCTATGGCTACACCTTC
few	-	TRBV12-3/TRBV12-4	15	TRBJ2-2	CASSYRTKNTGELFF	TGTGCCAGCAGTTATCGGACTAAGAACACCGGGGAGCTGTTTTTT
-	-	TRBV6-1	14	TRBJ2-7	CASSAFFTGYEQYF	TGTGCCAGCAGTGCCTTTTTCACAGGGTACGAGCAGTACTTC
many	-	TRBV20-1	13	TRBJ2-7	CSAADPPPYEQYF	TGCAGTGCTGCCGACCCCCCTCCCTACGAGCAGTACTTC
-	-	TRBV20-1	15	TRBJ2-1	CSAREWRGSRDEQFF	TGCAGTGCTAGAGAATGGAGGGGATCAAGGGATGAGCAGTTCTTC
-	TRBD2	TRBV20-1	13	TRBJ2-5	CSASGREGETQYF	TGCAGTGCGAGCGGCAGGGAGGGTGAGACCCAGTACTTC
-	TRBD1	TRBV29-1	15	TRBJ2-4	CSVLLRTGAKNIQYF	TGCAGCGTCCTACTCCGGACAGGGGCCAAAAACATTCAGTACTTC
-	-	TRBV5-1	16	TRBJ2-5	CASSLAVGATQETQYF	TGCGCCAGCAGCTTGGCGGTAGGGGCCACACAAGAGACCCAGTACTTC
-	-	TRBV4-1	14	TRBJ2-2	CASSHGVNTGELFF	TGCGCCAGCAGCCACGGGGTAAACACCGGGGAGCTGTTTTTT
-	-	TRBV2	12	TRBJ2-3	CASTGGRDTQYF	TGTGCCAGCACTGGCGGGCGGGACACGCAGTATTTT
-	-	TRBV5-6	12	TRBJ1-2	CASSGDNYGYTF	TGTGCCAGCAGCGGGGATAACTATGGCTACACCTTC
-	TRBD1	TRBV5-5	14	TRBJ2-7	CASGGWTGDYEQYF	TGTGCCAGCGGCGGATGGACAGGGGACTACGAGCAGTACTTC
few	TRBD1	TRBV20-1	13	TRBJ2-2	CSAPRTGSGELFF	TGCAGTGCCCCTCGGACAGGGAGCGGGGAGCTGTTTTTT
-	TRBD1	TRBV6-5	13	TRBJ1-2	CASRKGQTYGYTF	TGTGCCAGCAGAAAGGGACAGACTTATGGCTACACCTTC
-	-	TRBV6-1	18	TRBJ2-4	CASSESETAVLAKNIQYF	TGTGCCAGCAGTGAATCCGAGACGGCAGTTTTAGCCAAAAACATTCAGTACTTC
few	-	TRBV30	14	TRBJ1-1	CACSFGALNTEAFF	TGTGCCTGTAGTTTCGGGGCCCTGAACACTGAAGCTTTCTTT